Following are 21 T cell receptor beta chains from one sample sequenced in a study of response to subunit inactivated influenza vaccine. TCRdb recomputed calls from the RT-PCR reads with MiXCR, one row per CDR3 protein. Seen here are about 540,000 distinct CDR3 sequences, under 30% observed once, and the top ten hold around 2.8%. The same sample was also studied in work on T cells expressing NK-cell markers. Turning to that study: Researchers built TCR beta cDNA using 5'RACE template switching with UMIs.

Specimen: CD4+ T cells sorted from PBMCs, collected 11 to 12 days after vaccination. These receptors all stem from a man aged 50 to 59 who received an inactivated influenza vaccine.

This clonotype was counted a few times. The chain uses TRBV6-1 and TRBJ2-3; 10 nucleotides align to TRBD1. The J segment lost 3 bases and the V segment lost 6 bases, leaving 3 bases of the junction unmatched. Germline lookup yields CDR1 MNHNS and CDR2 SASEGT. This CDR3 has 14 amino acids. The DNA of the CDR3 is TGTGCCAGCAGAGGACAGGGGGAGACAGATACGCAGTATTTT. Translated, it gives CASRGQGETDTQYF.

The table lists this clonotype with a few counts. The genes are TRBV7-9 and TRBJ1-3; 7 nucleotides align to TRBD1. The germline gives CDR1 SEHNR, CDR2 FQNEAQ (reference sequence). Trimming took 11 bases from V and 0 from J; bases not matched to a gene: 4. The CDR3 has 13 residues. Written as DNA, the CDR3 is TGTGCCTTGACAGGGTTCTCTGGAAACACCATATATTTT. It yields the protein CALTGFSGNTIYF.

This clonotype was found a few times. This sequence joins TRBV20-1 and TRBJ2-5; D possibly corresponds to TRBD2 (6 bases). This CDR3 is built from 15 residues. Germline V gene lookup returns CDR1 DFQATT and CDR2 SNEGSKA (reference sequence). Trimming stripped 4 bases from V and 1 base from J, with 16 bases between. This CDR3 is CSANNFGGTQETQYF. CDR3 DNA sequence: TGCAGTGCTAACAATTTTGGGGGGACCCAAGAGACCCAGTACTTC.

This clonotype was seen a handful of times. The V call is TRBV7-2, the J call TRBJ1-6, with TRBD1 matching over 7 bases. The CDR3 runs 17 residues. The V and J ends lost 5 bases and 7 bases, in that order; junction bases with no gene match: 14. From germline, CDR1 is SGHTA and CDR2 FQGNSA. The CDR3 sequence: CASSAPGDRIWNSPLHF. The CDR3 nucleotides read TGTGCCAGCAGCGCACCCGGGGACAGAATATGGAATTCACCCCTCCACTTT.

This clonotype was seen only a few times. The V and J genes are TRBV20-1 and TRBJ2-5; 12 nucleotides agree with TRBD1. After removal of 6 bases from V and 8 bases from J, the junction contained 10 bases not matched to a gene. The CDR3 has 14 residues. Per the germline V gene, CDR1 is DFQATT and CDR2 is SNEGSKA (reference sequence). The CDR3 protein is CSATPGQGAQTQYF. The CDR3 DNA sequence: TGCAGTGCGACGCCGGGACAGGGGGCGCAAACCCAGTACTTC.

This clonotype showed up just a few times. The CDR3: CASSVAVNSYNEQFF. CDR3 sequence (DNA): TGTGCCAGCAGCGTGGCGGTAAACTCCTACAATGAGCAGTTCTTC. V gene TRBV9 combines with J gene TRBJ2-1, with D unresolved. Germline loops: CDR1 SGDLS, CDR2 YYNGEE. The length of the CDR3 is 15 residues. V lost 2 bases and J lost 0, with 9 bases in between.

V gene TRBV27 combines with J gene TRBJ2-1; weak D call: TRBD1 (5 bases). Trimming stripped 5 bases from V and 3 bases from J, with 14 bases between. The CDR3 sequence is 15 residues long. CDR1 is MNHEY, CDR2 SMNVEV, per germline (reference sequence). CDR3 region: CASSREGARYNEQFF. The CDR3 bases are TGTGCCAGCAGTCGAGAAGGGGCCCGCTACAATGAGCAGTTCTTC.

The chain uses TRBV6-1 and TRBJ1-5; unclear D gene. In germline, CDR1 is MNHNS, CDR2 SASEGT. The CDR3 is 13 residues long. V was pared by 6 bases and J by 0 bases, with 6 bases between. The CDR3 DNA follows: TGTGCCAGCAGACGGAGTAGCAATCAGCCCCAGCATTTT. Amino acid sequence: CASRRSSNQPQHF.

This clonotype turned up a few times. The chain is built from TRBV6-5 and TRBJ1-2, with TRBD1 identical over 7 bases. The germline V gene encodes CDR1 MNHEY and CDR2 SVGAGI. CDR3 length: 15 amino acids. Germline trimming cut 0 bases from V and 2 bases from J; bases unmatched to any gene: 3. This CDR3 is CASSYSDRKNYGYTF. CDR3 bases: TGTGCCAGCAGTTACTCGGACAGGAAAAACTATGGCTACACCTTC.

The chain couples TRBV5-1 to TRBJ2-2; TRBD1 agrees at 9 bases. Losses at the gene ends were 4 bases for V and 10 bases for J; bases not matched to a gene: 11. Germline V lookup: CDR1 SGHRS, CDR2 YFSETQ. This CDR3 contains 15 residues. CDR3 region: CASSTTGTGPEELFF. The CDR3 DNA sequence: TGCGCCAGCAGCACGACCGGGACAGGGCCCGAGGAGCTGTTTTTT.

This clonotype turned up a few times. This chain uses TRBV11-1 with TRBJ1-1; D is unresolved. This CDR3 is built from 15 residues. Per the germline V gene, CDR1 is SGHAT and CDR2 is FQDESV (reference sequence). The V end lost 6 bases, the J end lost 0 bases, and 14 bases lay between the germline ends. CDR3 amino acids: CASSYQRGVNTEAFF. CDR3 coding DNA: TGTGCCAGCAGTTATCAGCGGGGTGTGAACACTGAAGCTTTCTTT.

The chain couples TRBV5-1 to TRBJ2-7, with D maybe TRBD2 (6 bases). The germline V and J ends were trimmed by 3 bases and 6 bases, with 13 bases remaining between them. The CDR3 is 13 amino acids. Germline V gives CDR1 SGHRS, CDR2 YFSETQ. CDR3 nucleotides: TGCGCCAGCAGCTACGCAGCGGGCTCCGAGCAGTACTTC. Translating it yields CASSYAAGSEQYF.

The J gene is TRBJ1-5, the V gene TRBV3-1; D might be TRBD1 (6 bases). Germline values: CDR1 LGHDT, CDR2 YNNKEL (reference sequence). The CDR3 sequence is 22 residues long. The V end lost 3 bases, the J end lost 0 bases, and 30 bases lay between the germline ends. CDR3 coding DNA: TGTGCCAGCAGCCAGCTGGTTGACAGGTCCCCTCCCCTCATCTTTAGCAATCAGCCCCAGCATTTT. Amino acids: CASSQLVDRSPPLIFSNQPQHF.

V is TRBV3-1 and J is TRBJ1-6, with D unresolved. The V gene lost 4 bases and the J gene lost 7 bases, with 8 bases spanning the gap. The CDR3 consists of 13 residues. Germline assignment: CDR1 LGHDT and CDR2 YNNKEL (reference sequence). The CDR3 protein is CASSPLQNSPLHF. The CDR3 DNA is TGTGCCAGCAGCCCGCTACAAAATTCACCCCTCCACTTT.

The chain recombines TRBV20-1 with TRBJ1-1; D is perhaps TRBD1 (5 bases). Germline-derived CDR1 and CDR2 are DFQATT and SNEGSKA (reference sequence). Trimming shortened V by 6 bases and J by 6 bases, and 17 bases separated the two germline ends. The CDR3 extends over 13 amino acids. The CDR3 bases are TGCAGTGCGTCCCGAGCAGGGAGCTCTGAAGCTTTCTTT. Translated: CSASRAGSSEAFF.

This clonotype has only a few counts. The rearrangement joins TRBV24-1 to TRBJ2-5, with unresolved D. The CDR3 is 14 amino acids. V shed 5 bases and J shed 4 bases, with 13 bases lying between them. Looked up from germline, CDR1 is KGHDR and CDR2 is SFDVKD. CDR3 region: CATSAPHRGETQYF. The DNA for the CDR3 is TGTGCCACCAGTGCCCCCCACAGAGGAGAGACCCAGTACTTC.

This clonotype was observed a few times. V usage is TRBV5-1 and J usage is TRBJ2-1; 9 bases agree with TRBD2. This CDR3 has 15 residues. J lost 6 bases, V lost 1 base, and 5 bases had no gene match. The germline CDR1 and CDR2 sequences are SGHRS and YFSETQ. The chain's CDR3 is CASSLQAGGGNEQFF. CDR3 nucleotide sequence: TGCGCCAGCAGCTTGCAGGCGGGGGGGGGCAATGAGCAGTTCTTC. Full variable domain (missing parts from reference TRBV5-1 and TRBJ2-1): KAGVTQTPRYLIKTRGQQVTLSCSPISGHRSVSWYQQTPGQGLQFLFEYFSETQRNKGNFPGRFSGRQFSNSRSEMNVSTLELGDSALYLCASSLQAGGGNEQFFGPGTRLTVL.

The chain uses TRBV27 and TRBJ2-1; D possibly matches TRBD1 or TRBD2 (5 bases each). Germline V lookup: CDR1 MNHEY, CDR2 SMNVEV (reference sequence). Trimming left V 8 bases short and J 1 base short, with 12 bases between. The CDR3 is 14 amino acids. The CDR3 sequence is CASLGDGSYNEQFF. CDR3 nucleotide sequence: TGTGCCAGCCTGGGGGATGGGTCCTACAATGAGCAGTTCTTC.

This clonotype appeared a few times. V gene TRBV10-3 combines with J gene TRBJ2-7, with 7 bases identical to TRBD1. This CDR3 is built from 19 residues. V dropped 2 bases and J dropped 6; count of bases not matched to a gene: 22. In germline, CDR1 is ENHRY, CDR2 SYGVKD. CDR3 DNA sequence: TGTGCCATCAGTGAGACAGACAGGGTCCATGGCGCCGTTTTGTTCGAGCAGTACTTC. Its translation: CAISETDRVHGAVLFEQYF.

This clonotype came up a few times. The V and J genes are TRBV12-3 or TRBV12-4 and TRBJ1-5; D is possibly TRBD1 (5 bases). This CDR3 contains 12 residues. Between the trimmed V and J ends, which lost 4 bases and 15 bases, there was a span of 16 bases. The CDR3 loop reads CASSSKGVGPHF. CDR3 coding DNA: TGTGCCAGCAGTTCAAAGGGTGTGGGGCCGCATTTT.

A few counts support this clonotype. This rearrangement joins TRBV4-2 to TRBJ2-5, with 9 bases that match TRBD1. J was trimmed by 5 bases and V by 0 bases; bases with no gene match: 4. Germline V gives CDR1 LGHNA, CDR2 YNFKEQ. The CDR3 sequence is 15 residues long. CDR3 amino acids: CASSQDRTGDETQYF. The CDR3 DNA is TGTGCCAGCAGCCAAGATCGGACAGGGGACGAGACCCAGTACTTC.